This is a list of T cell receptor beta chains from one sample in a study of control samples from healthy donors and cancer patients. Using immunoSEQ multiplex PCR, the repertoire was profiled, and TCRdb retains in-frame clones only, with some absent. This table holds about 120,000 clones, nearly 95% found once. Sequencing was carried out using blood. The receptors stem from a young man in good health. CDR3s include the opening cysteine and the closing phenylalanine or tryptophan. Each record gives: D gene, V gene, J gene, CDR3 length, clone size, CDR3 protein, CDR3 DNA. A D gene is named only where the DNA matches it firmly. Clone size is not always given. Where it is, it says once, few, many or a class for expanded clones.

d_gene: -; v_gene: TRBV27; j_gene: TRBJ1-2; len: 15; abundance: -; CDR3aa: CPIPPRRSCIYGYTF; CDR3nt: TGCCCAATTCCCCCCCGCAGGTCCTGCATCTATGGCTACACCTTC
d_gene: TRBD2; v_gene: TRBV7-3; j_gene: TRBJ2-5; len: 15; abundance: once; CDR3aa: CASSVSPGGVETQYF; CDR3nt: TGTGCCAGCAGCGTGTCCCCGGGGGGGGTAGAGACCCAGTACTTC
d_gene: -; v_gene: TRBV19; j_gene: TRBJ2-2; len: 13; abundance: once; CDR3aa: CASKLTHTGELFF; CDR3nt: TGTGCCAGTAAATTAACACACACCGGGGAGCTGTTTTTT
d_gene: -; v_gene: TRBV6-5; j_gene: TRBJ1-1; len: 16; abundance: -; CDR3aa: CASSYSRGEVGTEAFF; CDR3nt: TGTGCCAGCAGTTACTCACGGGGAGAAGTGGGCACTGAAGCTTTCTTT
d_gene: -; v_gene: TRBV6-5; j_gene: TRBJ1-3; len: 14; abundance: -; CDR3aa: CASSTANSGNTIYF; CDR3nt: TGTGCCAGCAGTACAGCCAACTCTGGAAACACCATATATTTT
d_gene: TRBD2; v_gene: TRBV10-2; j_gene: TRBJ2-3; len: 15; abundance: -; CDR3aa: CASSEPLAGGLTQYF; CDR3nt: TGCGCCAGCAGTGAGCCTTTAGCGGGGGGGTTGACGCAGTATTTT
d_gene: -; v_gene: TRBV7-9; j_gene: TRBJ1-1; len: 13; abundance: -; CDR3aa: CASTLGRDTEAFF; CDR3nt: TGTGCCAGCACCCTGGGGAGGGACACTGAAGCTTTCTTT
d_gene: TRBD1; v_gene: TRBV5-1; j_gene: TRBJ1-6; len: 14; abundance: -; CDR3aa: CASSLWDSSSPLHF; CDR3nt: TGCGCCAGCAGCTTATGGGACAGCTCGTCACCCCTCCACTTT
d_gene: -; v_gene: TRBV7-2; j_gene: TRBJ1-1; len: 12; abundance: -; CDR3aa: CASSLRVPEAFF; CDR3nt: TGTGCCAGCAGCTTAAGGGTTCCTGAAGCTTTCTTT
d_gene: -; v_gene: TRBV18; j_gene: TRBJ1-4; len: 15; abundance: -; CDR3aa: CASSPGRGANEKLFF; CDR3nt: TGTGCCAGCTCACCAGGGAGGGGTGCAAATGAAAAACTGTTTTTT
d_gene: -; v_gene: TRBV6-2/TRBV6-3; j_gene: TRBJ2-2; len: 16; abundance: -; CDR3aa: CASSSVWAPNTGELFF; CDR3nt: TGTGCCAGCAGCTCCGTTTGGGCACCGAACACCGGGGAGCTGTTTTTT
d_gene: TRBD1; v_gene: TRBV6-6; j_gene: TRBJ1-5; len: 19; abundance: -; CDR3aa: CASSRQPPGTGEINQPQHF; CDR3nt: TGTGCCAGCAGCCGACAACCTCCCGGGACAGGGGAAATCAATCAGCCCCAGCATTTT
d_gene: -; v_gene: TRBV6-5; j_gene: TRBJ1-1; len: 14; abundance: -; CDR3aa: CASSPQGGDTEAFF; CDR3nt: TGTGCCAGCAGTCCTCAGGGAGGAGACACTGAAGCTTTCTTT
d_gene: TRBD2; v_gene: TRBV3-1/TRBV3-2; j_gene: TRBJ2-5; len: 16; abundance: -; CDR3aa: CASSQVAGGPRETQYF; CDR3nt: TGTGCCAGCAGCCAAGTAGCGGGGGGGCCCCGGGAGACCCAGTACTTC
d_gene: TRBD2; v_gene: TRBV4-2; j_gene: TRBJ2-3; len: 15; abundance: -; CDR3aa: CASSQEPAGGDTQYF; CDR3nt: TGTGCCAGCAGCCAAGAGCCAGCGGGGGGCGATACGCAGTATTTT
d_gene: TRBD2; v_gene: TRBV10-1; j_gene: TRBJ2-2; len: 15; abundance: -; CDR3aa: CASGPASGNTGELFF; CDR3nt: TGCGCCAGCGGCCCGGCTAGCGGGAACACCGGGGAGCTGTTTTTT